The T cell receptor beta chain described here comes from a study of cytomegalovirus exposure and HLA in healthy donors. Points from the study as a whole: Most subjects had HLA-A and HLA-B alleles reportedly predicted accurately by TCR beta sequences.

The PCR had 60 Vbeta and 13 Jbeta primers. TCRdb's table, derived via immunoSEQ multiplex PCR, lists solely in-frame clones and lacks some. The repertoire holds roughly 150,000 clones, with 70% to 85% as singletons. This CDR3 is 16 amino acids long. Germline CDR1 and CDR2: SEHNR and FQNEAQ (reference sequence). Notes on this clone: Antigen: not known. An end of the junction does not agree with germline; a read error may underlie this.

This sequence originates from a man aged 40-49 years in good health and CMV-seropositive. The chain employs TRBV7-9 and TRBJ1-1; perhaps TRBD1 as D (5 bases). The sample consisted of PBMCs. The CDR3 nucleotides read TGTTCCAGCAGCTGGAAATTGGGGGGGACGGACACTGAAGCTTTCTTT. Translated: CSSSWKLGGTDTEAFF.